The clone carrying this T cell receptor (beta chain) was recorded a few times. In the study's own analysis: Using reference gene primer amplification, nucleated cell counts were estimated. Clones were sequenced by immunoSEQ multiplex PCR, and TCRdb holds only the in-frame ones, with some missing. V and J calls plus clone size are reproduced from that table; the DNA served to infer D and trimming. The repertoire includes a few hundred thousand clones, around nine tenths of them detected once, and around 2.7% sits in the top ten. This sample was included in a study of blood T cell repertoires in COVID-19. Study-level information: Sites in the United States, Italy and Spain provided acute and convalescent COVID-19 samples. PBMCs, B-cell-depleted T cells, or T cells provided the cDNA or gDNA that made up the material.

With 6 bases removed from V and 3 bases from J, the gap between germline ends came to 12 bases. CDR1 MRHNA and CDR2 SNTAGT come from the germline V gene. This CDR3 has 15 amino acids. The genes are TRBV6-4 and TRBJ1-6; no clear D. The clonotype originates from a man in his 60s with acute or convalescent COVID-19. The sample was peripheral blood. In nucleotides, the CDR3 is TGTGCCAGCAGGTGGGCCGGAAACTATAATTCACCCCTCCACTTT. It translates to CASRWAGNYNSPLHF.